This paragraph covers one T cell receptor (beta chain) sequence. The method was immunoSEQ multiplex PCR; TCRdb's version includes in-frame clones alone and lacks a portion of them. The sample has approximately 12,000 clones; around 70% are singletons. This specimen belongs to a study of ipilimumab plus nivolumab after autologous stem cell transplantation. Ipilimumab, 1 mg/kg, started 14 to 28 days after autologous transplant. Germline V lookup: CDR1 LGHNA, CDR2 YNFKEQ. Trimming took off 0 bases at V and 5 bases at J, with 5 bases between the two ends. This CDR3 region has 12 residues. The chain employs TRBV4-2 and TRBJ2-7; D is uncertain. This sample comprised PBMCs, obtained in a trial of ipilimumab plus nivolumab as post-transplant consolidation. The clonotype comes from a male donor with diffuse large B-cell lymphoma. DNA for the CDR3: TGTGCCAGCAGCCAAGAACCCCACGAGCAGTACTTC. Its translation is CASSQEPHEQYF.